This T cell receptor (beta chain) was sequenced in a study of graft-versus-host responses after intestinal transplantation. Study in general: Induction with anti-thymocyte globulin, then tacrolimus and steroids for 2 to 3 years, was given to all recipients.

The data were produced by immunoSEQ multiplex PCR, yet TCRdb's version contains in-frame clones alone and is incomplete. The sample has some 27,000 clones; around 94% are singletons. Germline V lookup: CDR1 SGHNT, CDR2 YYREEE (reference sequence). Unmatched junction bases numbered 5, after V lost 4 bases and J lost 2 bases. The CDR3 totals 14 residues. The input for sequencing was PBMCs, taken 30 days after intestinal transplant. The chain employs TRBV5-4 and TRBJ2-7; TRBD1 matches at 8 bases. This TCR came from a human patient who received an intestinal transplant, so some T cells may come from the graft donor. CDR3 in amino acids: CASSPGDRTYEQYF. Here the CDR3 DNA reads TGTGCCAGCAGCCCTGGGGACAGGACCTACGAGCAGTACTTC.